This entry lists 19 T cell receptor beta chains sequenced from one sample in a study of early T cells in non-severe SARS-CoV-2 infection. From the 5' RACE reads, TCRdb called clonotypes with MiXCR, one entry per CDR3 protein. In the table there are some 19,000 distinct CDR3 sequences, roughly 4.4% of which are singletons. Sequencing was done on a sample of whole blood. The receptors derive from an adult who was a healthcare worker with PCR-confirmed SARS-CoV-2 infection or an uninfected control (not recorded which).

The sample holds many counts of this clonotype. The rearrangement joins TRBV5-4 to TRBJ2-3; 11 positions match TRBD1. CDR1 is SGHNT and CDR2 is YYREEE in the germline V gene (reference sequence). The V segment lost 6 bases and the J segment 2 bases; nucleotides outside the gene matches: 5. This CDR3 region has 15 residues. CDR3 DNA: TGTGCCAGCACCACGGACAGGGGGCACACAGATACGCAGTATTTT. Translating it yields CASTTDRGHTDTQYF.

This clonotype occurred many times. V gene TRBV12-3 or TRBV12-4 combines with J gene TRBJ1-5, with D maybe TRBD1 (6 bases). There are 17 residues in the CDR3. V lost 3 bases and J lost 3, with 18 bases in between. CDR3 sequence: CASSFFSFGQLNQPQHF. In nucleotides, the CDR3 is TGTGCCAGCAGTTTCTTCTCCTTTGGACAGCTCAATCAGCCCCAGCATTTT.

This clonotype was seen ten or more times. CDR3 nucleotide sequence: TGCAGCGTCTTCCGACTAGCCGTATCGCAGTATTTT. Encoded protein: CSVFRLAVSQYF. This chain connects TRBV29-1 to TRBJ2-3, with TRBD2 matching over 7 bases. Germline trimming cut 6 bases from V and 10 bases from J; bases unmatched to any gene: 10. Germline V gene sequence: CDR1 SQVTM, CDR2 ANQGSEA. This CDR3 is 12 amino acids long.

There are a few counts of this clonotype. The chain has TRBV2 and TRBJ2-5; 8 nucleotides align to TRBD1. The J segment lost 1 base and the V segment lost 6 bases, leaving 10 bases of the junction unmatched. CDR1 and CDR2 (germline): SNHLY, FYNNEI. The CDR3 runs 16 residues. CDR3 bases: TGTGCCAGCAGACGACTACCAGGGACAGGCCAAGAGACCCAGTACTTC. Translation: CASRRLPGTGQETQYF.

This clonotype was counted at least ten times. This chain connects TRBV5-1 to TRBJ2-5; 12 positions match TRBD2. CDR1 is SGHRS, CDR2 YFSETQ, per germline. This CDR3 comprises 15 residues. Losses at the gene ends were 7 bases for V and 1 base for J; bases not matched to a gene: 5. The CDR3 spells CASGLTSGGQETQYF. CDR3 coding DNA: TGCGCCAGCGGGTTGACTAGCGGGGGCCAAGAGACCCAGTACTTC.

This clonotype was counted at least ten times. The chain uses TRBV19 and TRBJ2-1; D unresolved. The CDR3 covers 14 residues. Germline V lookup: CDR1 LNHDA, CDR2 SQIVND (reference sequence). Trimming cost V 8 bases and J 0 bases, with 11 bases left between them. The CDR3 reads CASRGGSSYNEQFF. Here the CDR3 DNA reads TGTGCCAGTCGAGGCGGTAGCTCCTACAATGAGCAGTTCTTC.

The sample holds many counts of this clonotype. CDR3 protein: CASSQRRGSTDTQYF. CDR3 coding DNA: TGTGCCAGCAGTCAAAGGCGGGGGAGCACAGATACGCAGTATTTT. The chain recombines TRBV12-3 or TRBV12-4 with TRBJ2-3; TRBD2 aligns across 7 bases. This CDR3 is 15 amino acids long. J was trimmed by 0 bases and V by 5 bases; bases with no gene match: 5.

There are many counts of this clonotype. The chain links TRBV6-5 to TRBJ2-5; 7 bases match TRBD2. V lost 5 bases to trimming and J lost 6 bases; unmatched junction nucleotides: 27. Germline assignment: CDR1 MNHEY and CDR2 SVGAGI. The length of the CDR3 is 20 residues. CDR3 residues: CASSASWGGPSGNTKKTQYF. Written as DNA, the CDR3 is TGTGCCAGCAGTGCCAGTTGGGGGGGACCTAGCGGAAATACTAAGAAGACCCAGTACTTC.

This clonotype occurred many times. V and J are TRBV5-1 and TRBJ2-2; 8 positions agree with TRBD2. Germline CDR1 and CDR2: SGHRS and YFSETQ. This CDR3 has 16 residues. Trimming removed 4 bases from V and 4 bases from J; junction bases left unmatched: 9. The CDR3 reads CASSPGQRGSTGELFF. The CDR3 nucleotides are TGCGCCAGCAGCCCTGGTCAGCGGGGGAGCACCGGGGAGCTGTTTTTT.

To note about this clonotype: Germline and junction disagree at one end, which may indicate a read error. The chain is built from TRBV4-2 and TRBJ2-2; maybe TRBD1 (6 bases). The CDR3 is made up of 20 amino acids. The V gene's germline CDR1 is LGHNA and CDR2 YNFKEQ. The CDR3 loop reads CTSSQDALPIGGANTGELFF. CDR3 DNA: TGTACCAGCAGCCAAGACGCCCTCCCTATTGGGGGCGCGAATACCGGGGAGCTGTTTTTT.

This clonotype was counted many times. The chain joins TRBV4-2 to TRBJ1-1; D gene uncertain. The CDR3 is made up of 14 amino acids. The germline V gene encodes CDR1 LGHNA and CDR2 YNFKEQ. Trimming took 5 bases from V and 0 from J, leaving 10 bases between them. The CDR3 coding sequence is TGTGCCAGCAGCGTCAGAGGGATGAACACTGAAGCTTTCTTT. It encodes CASSVRGMNTEAFF.

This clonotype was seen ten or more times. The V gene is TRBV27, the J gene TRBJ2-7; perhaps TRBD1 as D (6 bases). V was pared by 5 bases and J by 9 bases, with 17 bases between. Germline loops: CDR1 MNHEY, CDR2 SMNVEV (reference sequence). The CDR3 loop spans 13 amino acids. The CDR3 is CASSPQGSSAQYF. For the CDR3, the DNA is TGTGCCAGCAGTCCCCAGGGGTCGTCTGCGCAGTACTTC.

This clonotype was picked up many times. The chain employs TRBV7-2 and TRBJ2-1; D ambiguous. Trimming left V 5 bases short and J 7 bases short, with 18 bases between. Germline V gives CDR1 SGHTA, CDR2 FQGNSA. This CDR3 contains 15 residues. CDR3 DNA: TGTGCCAGCAGCCCCGCGACTGGCCCCTTTAATGAGCAGTTCTTC. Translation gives CASSPATGPFNEQFF. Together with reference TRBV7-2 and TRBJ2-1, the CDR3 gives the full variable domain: GAGVSQSPSNKVTEKGKDVELRCDPISGHTALYWYRQSLGQGLEFLIYFQGNSAPDKSGLPSDRFSAERTGGSVSTLTIQRTQQEDSAVYLCASSPATGPFNEQFFGPGTRLTVL.

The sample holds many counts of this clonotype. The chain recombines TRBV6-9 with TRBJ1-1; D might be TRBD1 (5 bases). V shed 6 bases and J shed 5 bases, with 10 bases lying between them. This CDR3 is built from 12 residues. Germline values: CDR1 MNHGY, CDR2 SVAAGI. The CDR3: CASSQGRTEAFF. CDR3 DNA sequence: TGTGCCAGCAGCCAGGGTAGGACTGAAGCTTTCTTT.

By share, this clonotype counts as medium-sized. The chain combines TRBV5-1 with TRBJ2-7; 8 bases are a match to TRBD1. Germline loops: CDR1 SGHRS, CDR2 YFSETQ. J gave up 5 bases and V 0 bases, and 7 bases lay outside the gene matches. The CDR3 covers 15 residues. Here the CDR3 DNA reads TGCGCCAGCAGCTTGGTTCTGGACAGGGTCCACGAGCAGTACTTC. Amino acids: CASSLVLDRVHEQYF.

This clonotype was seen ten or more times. CDR3 loop: CASSFRQGWGEAFF. The CDR3, as DNA: TGTGCCAGCAGCTTCCGACAGGGGTGGGGTGAAGCTTTCTTT. The chain has TRBV6-5 and TRBJ1-1; 8 nucleotides line up with TRBD1. V shed 6 bases, J shed 7 bases, and the junction held 10 bases outside the gene matches. CDR3 length: 14 amino acids. From germline, CDR1 is MNHEY and CDR2 SVGAGI.

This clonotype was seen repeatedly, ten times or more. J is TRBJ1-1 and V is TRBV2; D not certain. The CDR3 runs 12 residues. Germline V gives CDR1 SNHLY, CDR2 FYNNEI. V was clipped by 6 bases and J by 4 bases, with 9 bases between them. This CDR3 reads CASRRTTTEAFF. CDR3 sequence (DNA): TGTGCCAGCAGGCGTACGACCACTGAAGCTTTCTTT.

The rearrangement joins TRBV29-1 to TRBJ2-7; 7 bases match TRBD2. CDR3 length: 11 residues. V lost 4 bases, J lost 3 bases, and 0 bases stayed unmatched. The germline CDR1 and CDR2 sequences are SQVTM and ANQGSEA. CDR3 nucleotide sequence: TGCAGCGTTGGGGAGGGCTACGAGCAGTACTTC. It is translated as CSVGEGYEQYF.

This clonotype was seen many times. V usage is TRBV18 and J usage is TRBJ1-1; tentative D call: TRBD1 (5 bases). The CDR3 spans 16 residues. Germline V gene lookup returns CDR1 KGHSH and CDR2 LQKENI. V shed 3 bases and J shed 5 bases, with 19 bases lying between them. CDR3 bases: TGTGCCAGCTCACCGGCAGGGCGGGCGCCAAGGACTGAAGCTTTCTTT. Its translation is CASSPAGRAPRTEAFF.